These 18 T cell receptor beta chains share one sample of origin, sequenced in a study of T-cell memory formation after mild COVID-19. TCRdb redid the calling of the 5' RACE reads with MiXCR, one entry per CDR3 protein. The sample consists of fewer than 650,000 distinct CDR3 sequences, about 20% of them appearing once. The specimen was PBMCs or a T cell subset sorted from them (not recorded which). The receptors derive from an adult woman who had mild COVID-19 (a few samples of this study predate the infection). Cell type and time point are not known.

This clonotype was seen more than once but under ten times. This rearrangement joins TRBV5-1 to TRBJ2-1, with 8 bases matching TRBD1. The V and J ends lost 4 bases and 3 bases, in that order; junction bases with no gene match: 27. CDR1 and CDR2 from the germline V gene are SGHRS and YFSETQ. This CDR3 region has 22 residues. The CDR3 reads CASSTSYYKTGERSYHYNEQFF. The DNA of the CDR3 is TGCGCCAGCAGCACCAGTTACTATAAGACAGGGGAGCGCTCATACCACTACAATGAGCAGTTCTTC.

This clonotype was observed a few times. The CDR3 coding sequence is TGTGCCAGCAGCTTAGCGGGAGAAAGCGATACGCAGTATTTT. Translated: CASSLAGESDTQYF. The chain employs TRBV7-6 and TRBJ2-3; possibly TRBD2 for D (5 bases). The V end lost 0 bases, the J end lost 6 bases, and 10 bases lay between the germline ends. The germline V gene has CDR1 SGHVS and CDR2 FNYEAQ. The CDR3 contains 14 residues.

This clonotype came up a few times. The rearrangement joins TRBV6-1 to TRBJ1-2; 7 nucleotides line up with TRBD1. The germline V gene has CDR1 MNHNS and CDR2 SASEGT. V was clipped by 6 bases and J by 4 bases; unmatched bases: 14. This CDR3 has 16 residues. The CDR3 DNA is TGTGCCAGCAGCATAGGACAGGTTGTGGTTGTCTATGGCTACACCTTC. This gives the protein CASSIGQVVVVYGYTF.

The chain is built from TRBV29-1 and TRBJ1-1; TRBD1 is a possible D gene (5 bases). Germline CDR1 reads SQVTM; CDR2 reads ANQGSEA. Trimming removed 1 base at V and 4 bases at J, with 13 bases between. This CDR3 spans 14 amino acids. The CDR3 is CSVEGLSGGTEAFF. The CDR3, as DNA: TGCAGCGTTGAAGGCCTCTCGGGGGGCACTGAAGCTTTCTTT.

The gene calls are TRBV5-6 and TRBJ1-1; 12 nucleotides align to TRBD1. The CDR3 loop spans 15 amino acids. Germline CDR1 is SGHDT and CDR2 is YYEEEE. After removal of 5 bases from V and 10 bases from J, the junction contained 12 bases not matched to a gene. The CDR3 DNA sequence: TGTGCCAGCAGTTTAGAAACCGGGACAGGGGGCTTAGCTTTCTTT. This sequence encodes CASSLETGTGGLAFF.

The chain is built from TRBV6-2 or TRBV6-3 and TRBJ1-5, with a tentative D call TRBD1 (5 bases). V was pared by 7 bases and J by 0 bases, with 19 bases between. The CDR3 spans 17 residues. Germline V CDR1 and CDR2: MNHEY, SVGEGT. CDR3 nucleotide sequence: TGTGCCAGCACTAAACTCCGGGCAGGGAGTAGCAATCAGCCCCAGCATTTT. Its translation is CASTKLRAGSSNQPQHF.

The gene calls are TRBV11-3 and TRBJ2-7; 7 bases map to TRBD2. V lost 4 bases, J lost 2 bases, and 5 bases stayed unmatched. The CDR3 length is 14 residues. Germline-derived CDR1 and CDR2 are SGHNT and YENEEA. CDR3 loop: CASSSRGGTYEQYF. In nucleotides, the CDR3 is TGTGCCAGCAGCTCTAGGGGAGGGACCTACGAGCAGTACTTC.

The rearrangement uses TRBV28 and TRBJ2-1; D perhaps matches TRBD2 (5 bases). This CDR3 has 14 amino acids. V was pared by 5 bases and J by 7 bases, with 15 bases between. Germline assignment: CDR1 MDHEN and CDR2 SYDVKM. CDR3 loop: CASSPGPWRNEQFF. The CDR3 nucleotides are TGTGCCAGCAGTCCCGGTCCCTGGAGGAATGAGCAGTTCTTC.

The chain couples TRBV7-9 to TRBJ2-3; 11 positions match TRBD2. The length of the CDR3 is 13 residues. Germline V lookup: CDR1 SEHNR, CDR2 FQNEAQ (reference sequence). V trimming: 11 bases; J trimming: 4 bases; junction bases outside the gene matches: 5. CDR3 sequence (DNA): TGTGCCGCGGGACTAGCGGTTGCAGATACGCAGTATTTT. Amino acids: CAAGLAVADTQYF.

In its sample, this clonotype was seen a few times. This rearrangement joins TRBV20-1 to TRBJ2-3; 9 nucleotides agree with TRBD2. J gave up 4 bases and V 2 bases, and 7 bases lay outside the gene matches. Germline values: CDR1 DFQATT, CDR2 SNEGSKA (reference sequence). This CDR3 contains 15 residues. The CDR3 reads CSARIGGRGPDTQYF. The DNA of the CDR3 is TGCAGTGCTAGAATCGGCGGGAGGGGCCCAGATACGCAGTATTTT.

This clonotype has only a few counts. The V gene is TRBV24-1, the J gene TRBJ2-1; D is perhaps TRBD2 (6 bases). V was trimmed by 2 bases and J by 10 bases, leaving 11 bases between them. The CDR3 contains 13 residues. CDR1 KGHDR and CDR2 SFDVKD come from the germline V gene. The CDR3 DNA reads TGTGCCACCAGTGATTCCGGGACTCAGGAGCAGTTCTTC. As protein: CATSDSGTQEQFF.

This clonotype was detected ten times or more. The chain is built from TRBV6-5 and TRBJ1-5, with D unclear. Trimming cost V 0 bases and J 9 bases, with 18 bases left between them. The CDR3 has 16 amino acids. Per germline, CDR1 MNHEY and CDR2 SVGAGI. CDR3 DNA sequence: TGTGCCAGCAGTTACTCACCGGTCGCTAACGGGCCGCCCCAGCATTTT. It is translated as CASSYSPVANGPPQHF.

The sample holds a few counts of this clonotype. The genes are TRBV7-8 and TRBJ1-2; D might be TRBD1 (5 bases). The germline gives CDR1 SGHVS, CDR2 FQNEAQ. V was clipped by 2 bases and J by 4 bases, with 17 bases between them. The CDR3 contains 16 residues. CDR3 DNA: TGTGCCAGCAGCTTAAAATGGTCCGAGGGGACCTATGGCTACACCTTC. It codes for CASSLKWSEGTYGYTF.

The CDR3 DNA sequence: TGTGCCAGCAGTCTCGGACGCGGATACCGTTCCTACGAGCAGTACTTC. This codes for CASSLGRGYRSYEQYF. The gene calls are TRBV6-2 or TRBV6-3 and TRBJ2-7; D gene ambiguous. Germline-derived CDR1 and CDR2 are MNHEY and SVGEGT. Trimming took off 5 bases at V and 1 base at J, with 18 bases between the two ends. This CDR3 comprises 16 residues.

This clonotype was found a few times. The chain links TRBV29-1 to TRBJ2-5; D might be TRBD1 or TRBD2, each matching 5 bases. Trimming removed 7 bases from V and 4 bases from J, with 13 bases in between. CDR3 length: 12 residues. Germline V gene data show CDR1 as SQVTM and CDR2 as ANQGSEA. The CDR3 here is CSGYTGPETQYF. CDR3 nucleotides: TGCAGCGGATATACGGGGCCAGAGACCCAGTACTTC.

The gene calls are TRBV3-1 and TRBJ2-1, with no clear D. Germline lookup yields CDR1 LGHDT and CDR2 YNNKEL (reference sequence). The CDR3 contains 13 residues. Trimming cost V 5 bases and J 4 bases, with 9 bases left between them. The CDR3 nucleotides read TGTGCCAGCAGCATGGAAAGATACAATGAGCAGTTCTTC. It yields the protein CASSMERYNEQFF.

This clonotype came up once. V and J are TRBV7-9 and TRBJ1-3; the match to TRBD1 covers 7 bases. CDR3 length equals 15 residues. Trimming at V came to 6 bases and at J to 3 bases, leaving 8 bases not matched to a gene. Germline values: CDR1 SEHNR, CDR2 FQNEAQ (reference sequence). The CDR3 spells CASRPTGSGGNTIYF. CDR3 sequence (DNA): TGTGCCAGCAGACCGACAGGGAGTGGTGGAAACACCATATATTTT.

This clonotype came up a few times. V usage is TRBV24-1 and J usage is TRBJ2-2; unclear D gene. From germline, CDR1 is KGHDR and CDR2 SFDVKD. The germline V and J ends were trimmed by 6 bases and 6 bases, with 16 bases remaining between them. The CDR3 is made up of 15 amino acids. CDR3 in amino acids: CATSRASQAPGELFF. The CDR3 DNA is TGTGCCACCAGTAGGGCTAGTCAAGCTCCCGGGGAGCTGTTTTTT.